This T cell receptor beta chain comes out of a study of blood T cell repertoires in COVID-19. Study at large: The United States, Italy and Spain were the sources of the acute and convalescent COVID-19 samples. The analysed material was cDNA or gDNA that came from T cells, B-cell-depleted T cells, or PBMCs.

In the original workflow: How many nucleated cells were present was estimated from reference gene primer amplification. The table came from immunoSEQ multiplex PCR; TCRdb's copy has only in-frame clones and leaves some out. That table gives V, J and clone size, and the DNA gave D and trimming. This sample has fewer than 250,000 clones, with about 91% found just once. Germline assignment: CDR1 LNHDA and CDR2 SQIVND (reference sequence). The CDR3 consists of 14 residues. Trimming cost V 5 bases and J 7 bases; bases outside gene matches: 10. This TCR was sampled from a woman in her 40s with acute or convalescent COVID-19. The chain has TRBV19 and TRBJ2-7, with 8 nucleotides matching TRBD2. The sample comprised peripheral blood. In nucleotides, the CDR3 is TGTGCCAGTAGTCCCACGGGGGGGCCGGGTGAGCAGTACGTC. This translates into CASSPTGGPGEQYV.